This TCR beta chain came from a study of technical replicates of blood from a few donors. Germline loops: CDR1 SGHRS, CDR2 YFSETQ. This CDR3 is built from 12 residues. V lost 5 bases to trimming and J lost 10 bases, with 13 bases between them. Libraries were prepared by immunoSEQ multiplex PCR; TCRdb keeps only in-frame clonotypes and omits some of them. The sample comprises 85,000 to 90,000 clones, roughly 90% of which are singletons, and approximately 0.3% rests with the top ten. Source material: T cells isolated from PBMCs. The V gene is TRBV5-1, the J gene TRBJ2-1; no definite D call. This clonotype was obtained from a human donor in good health. The CDR3 DNA reads as TGCGCCAGCAGTTCGCCAGGCAGGGAGCAGTTCTTC. Its protein product is CASSSPGREQFF.